Listed below are T cell receptor beta chains from one sample, sequenced in a study of identical twins. MiXCR, applied by TCRdb to the 5' RACE reads, yields one record per CDR3 protein. The sample has hundreds of thousands of distinct CDR3 sequences; approximately 9% are singletons. This sample also appeared in a second study, on yellow fever vaccine responses in identical twins.

The sequenced material came from PBMCs. The receptor source for this set is a woman younger than 30 in good health. The CDR3 runs from the conserved cysteine through the conserved F or W. The D gene is left open where the match is weak. The listing skips clone size in some rows; elsewhere it reads once, few, many or a size class.

CDR3 length	D gene	V gene	J gene	clone size	CDR3 protein	CDR3 DNA
15	NA	TRBV28	TRBJ2-7	many	CASSLSRGMGYEQYF	TGTGCCAGCAGTTTATCCCGTGGAATGGGCTACGAGCAGTACTTC
14	TRBD1	TRBV12-5	TRBJ1-2	NA	CASGFGQGVYGYTF	TGTGCTAGTGGTTTCGGACAGGGGGTCTATGGCTACACCTTC
15	TRBD1	TRBV28	TRBJ1-6	NA	CASSSPGTANSPLHF	TGTGCCAGCAGTTCCCCCGGGACAGCTAATTCACCCCTCCACTTT
14	NA	TRBV7-9	TRBJ2-1	few	CASSSGWSVNEQFF	TGTGCCAGCAGCTCTGGGTGGTCGGTCAATGAGCAGTTCTTC
17	NA	TRBV5-1	TRBJ1-4	NA	CASSPGFKETTNEKLFF	TGCGCCAGCAGCCCGGGTTTTAAGGAGACCACTAATGAAAAACTGTTTTTT
14	NA	TRBV18	TRBJ2-3	NA	CASSPPQLTDTQYF	TGTGCCAGCTCACCACCCCAACTCACAGATACGCAGTATTTT
15	NA	TRBV5-1	TRBJ1-1	NA	CASSLEPLIGTEAFF	TGCGCCAGCAGCCTAGAGCCCCTCATAGGCACTGAAGCTTTCTTT
14	NA	TRBV28	TRBJ2-5	NA	CASSFRPEKETQYF	TGTGCCAGCAGTTTTCGGCCAGAAAAAGAGACCCAGTACTTC
16	NA	TRBV7-8	TRBJ2-1	few	CASRFSGDGTYNEQFF	TGTGCCAGCAGATTCTCCGGAGACGGGACCTACAATGAGCAGTTCTTC
15	NA	TRBV13	TRBJ2-7	few	CASSLSGFGNDEQYF	TGTGCCAGCAGCTTATCGGGATTTGGAAACGACGAGCAGTACTTC
16	NA	TRBV27	TRBJ2-7	many	CASSPSALAPSYEQYF	TGTGCCAGCAGTCCTTCTGCTCTCGCCCCTTCCTACGAGCAGTACTTC
15	NA	TRBV18	TRBJ2-3	NA	CASSPIPGTTDTQYF	TGTGCCAGCTCACCAATTCCCGGGACCACAGATACGCAGTATTTT
15	NA	TRBV2	TRBJ1-5	NA	CASSEAEGYYQPQHF	TGTGCCAGCAGTGAAGCAGAGGGTTACTATCAGCCCCAGCATTTT
14	NA	TRBV2	TRBJ2-2	few	CASSDVLVSGELFF	TGTGCCAGCAGTGATGTTCTCGTTAGTGGGGAGCTGTTTTTT
14	NA	TRBV10-3	TRBJ2-7	NA	CAISDPQGIYEQYF	TGTGCCATCAGTGACCCCCAGGGGATCTACGAGCAGTACTTC
18	TRBD2	TRBV5-1	TRBJ2-5	NA	CASPRQGCLAGGRETQYF	TGCGCCAGCCCTCGCCAGGGATGTCTAGCGGGGGGGCGAGAGACCCAGTACTTC